A single sample gave rise to the 30 T cell receptor beta chains below, sequenced in a study of cytomegalovirus exposure and HLA in healthy donors listed by TCRdb under 2017. Receptor libraries were prepared by the immunoSEQ multiplex PCR assay. For the multiplex PCR, a mixture combining 60 forward primers for TCR Vbeta segments and 13 reverse primers for TCR Jbeta segments was used. TCRdb re-hosts the immuneACCESS table, in-frame sequences only. Its copies lack some clones; in the studies checked, an unresolved V gene accounts for under half of them, and the cause for the rest is not known. The sample contains around 200,000 clones, almost 70% of them found a single time. The ten largest clones capture less than 3% of the sample. The sample consisted of PBMCs. These receptors originate from a middle-aged man in good health and CMV-seropositive.

The chain employs TRBV7-9 and TRBJ2-1; D ambiguous. With 4 bases removed from V and 6 bases from J, the gap between germline ends came to 16 bases. The CDR3 is 15 residues long. Germline CDR1 and CDR2: SEHNR and FQNEAQ (reference sequence). The CDR3 DNA sequence: TGTGCCAGCAGCTCCCCAGGATCCAAAAGCAATGAGCAGTTCTTC. This encodes CASSSPGSKSNEQFF.

Of note for this clone: The same CDR3 can be traced to other DNA sequences in this sample. The V call is TRBV13, the J call TRBJ2-3, with TRBD2 matching over 11 bases. Germline V gene sequence: CDR1 PRHDT, CDR2 FYEKMQ (reference sequence). This CDR3 has 16 residues. After removal of 4 bases from V and 2 bases from J, the junction contained 5 bases not matched to a gene. The CDR3 protein is CASSSRLAGITDTQYF. As DNA, the CDR3 is TGTGCCAGCAGCTCGCGACTAGCGGGGATCACAGATACGCAGTATTTT.

This chain connects TRBV19 to TRBJ1-1; perhaps TRBD1 as D (5 bases). CDR3 length equals 17 residues. V was clipped by 0 bases and J by 1 base, with 15 bases between them. Germline-derived CDR1 and CDR2 are LNHDA and SQIVND (reference sequence). CDR3 sequence reads: CASSIDLEGLRNTEAFF. The CDR3, as DNA: TGTGCCAGTAGTATAGACCTGGAGGGGTTGAGGAACACTGAAGCTTTCTTT.

This rearrangement joins TRBV5-4 to TRBJ2-6; D unclear. The CDR3 consists of 14 residues. Per germline, CDR1 SGHNT and CDR2 YYREEE (reference sequence). V shed 2 bases and J shed 0 bases, with 3 bases lying between them. The CDR3 is CASSFSSGANVLTF. Here the CDR3 DNA reads TGTGCCAGCAGCTTCTCCTCTGGGGCCAACGTCCTGACTTTC.

The chain has TRBV7-9 and TRBJ2-1, with TRBD1 matching over 10 bases. The CDR3 length is 15 residues. V gave up 5 bases and J gave up 7 bases; unmatched junction bases: 8. Looked up from germline, CDR1 is SEHNR and CDR2 is FQNEAQ (reference sequence). This CDR3 is CASSPDRGRDNEQFF. The CDR3, as DNA: TGTGCCAGCAGCCCCGACAGGGGGCGGGATAATGAGCAGTTCTTC.

This clone was found a few times. The chain links TRBV4-1 to TRBJ1-3, with TRBD1 as a possible D gene (5 bases). Germline V CDR1 and CDR2: MGHRA, YSYEKL. There are 16 residues in the CDR3. The germline V and J ends were trimmed by 4 bases and 2 bases, with 15 bases remaining between them. This CDR3 is CASSPVSGLAGNTIYF. The CDR3 DNA reads as TGCGCCAGCAGCCCGGTATCAGGGTTAGCTGGAAACACCATATATTTT.

The chain couples TRBV5-6 to TRBJ1-3; D not resolved. This CDR3 is 13 amino acids long. The V end lost 7 bases, the J end lost 0 bases, and 8 bases lay between the germline ends. Germline V gives CDR1 SGHDT, CDR2 YYEEEE. The CDR3 here is CASRPRSGNTIYF. In DNA, the CDR3 is TGTGCCAGCCGTCCCCGCTCTGGAAACACCATATATTTT.

The CDR3 reads CASSAWGTGSSEAFF. In nucleotides, the CDR3 is TGTGCCAGTAGTGCCTGGGGGACAGGATCGTCTGAAGCTTTCTTT. The V and J genes are TRBV19 and TRBJ1-1; TRBD1 matches 8 bases. This CDR3 has 15 amino acids. V shed 5 bases, J shed 6 bases, and the junction held 11 bases outside the gene matches. Germline V gene lookup returns CDR1 LNHDA and CDR2 SQIVND (reference sequence).

V usage is TRBV19 and J usage is TRBJ2-7; TRBD1 agrees at 11 bases. Per the germline V gene, CDR1 is LNHDA and CDR2 is SQIVND (reference sequence). This CDR3 is built from 14 residues. Trimming at V came to 6 bases and at J to 6 bases, leaving 7 bases not matched to a gene. The CDR3 DNA is TGTGCCAGTAGCCTCCCCGGGACAGGGGGCGAGCAGTACTTC. It encodes CASSLPGTGGEQYF.

The chain uses TRBV9 and TRBJ1-2; 7 bases agree with TRBD1. The CDR3 totals 17 residues. The V gene end was trimmed by 0 bases and the J gene end by 7 bases; junction bases not matched to a gene: 15. In germline, CDR1 is SGDLS, CDR2 YYNGEE. CDR3 DNA sequence: TGTGCCAGCAGCGTAGAAATTTATCCGGGGACAGAGGGTGGCTACACCTTC. Its translation is CASSVEIYPGTEGGYTF.

This clone has a handful of counts. CDR3 protein: CASMDGAGAGELFF. Here the CDR3 DNA reads TGTGCCAGTATGGACGGGGCGGGGGCCGGGGAGCTGTTTTTT. The V and J genes are TRBV19 and TRBJ2-2, with TRBD2 identical over 7 bases. In germline, CDR1 is LNHDA, CDR2 SQIVND (reference sequence). With V trimmed by 7 bases and J by 6 bases, 8 bases remained unmatched. The CDR3 loop spans 14 amino acids.

The chain carries TRBV4-1 and TRBJ2-7; 13 bases are a match to TRBD2. Trimming removed 5 bases from V and 3 bases from J; junction bases left unmatched: 4. The CDR3 length is 15 residues. Germline V CDR1 and CDR2: MGHRA, YSYEKL. The CDR3 DNA is TGCGCCAGCAGCGTTCGACTAGCGGGGGGCTACGAGCAGTACTTC. Its protein is CASSVRLAGGYEQYF.

As for this clone: An end of the junction does not agree with germline; a read error may underlie this. The genes are TRBV7-9 and TRBJ2-7, with D maybe TRBD1 (6 bases). Germline CDR1 reads SEHNR; CDR2 reads FQNEAQ (reference sequence). This CDR3 region has 16 residues. Here the CDR3 reads CSSSLGGGHEAYEQYF. The CDR3, as DNA: TGTTCCAGCAGCTTAGGTGGGGGACACGAAGCTTACGAGCAGTACTTC.

This clone was seen once. V and J are TRBV12-5 and TRBJ2-1, with 8 bases identical to TRBD1. The length of the CDR3 is 14 residues. Germline values: CDR1 LGHNT, CDR2 FRNRAP. J lost 5 bases, V lost 6 bases, and 6 bases had no gene match. CDR3 nucleotides: TGTGCTAGTGGCCGGACAGGGCTTCACAATGAGCAGTTCTTC. Translating it yields CASGRTGLHNEQFF.

This chain uses TRBV7-2 with TRBJ2-4; D possibly corresponds to TRBD2 (5 bases). This CDR3 comprises 14 residues. Germline lookup yields CDR1 SGHTA and CDR2 FQGNSA. V gave up 3 bases and J gave up 9 bases, with 15 bases separating them. CDR3: CASSLGAPPGIQYF. DNA of the CDR3: TGTGCCAGCAGCTTGGGAGCGCCACCAGGCATTCAGTACTTC.

The chain carries TRBV5-1 and TRBJ2-7; 9 bases map to TRBD1. CDR1 is SGHRS and CDR2 is YFSETQ in the germline V gene. This CDR3 spans 17 amino acids. V lost 0 bases to trimming and J lost 3 bases; unmatched junction nucleotides: 10. The CDR3 sequence: CASSLGTGAVGVYEQYF. The CDR3 DNA reads TGCGCCAGCAGCTTGGGGACAGGGGCCGTGGGGGTCTACGAGCAGTACTTC. The full variable domain, rest sourced from reference TRBV5-1 and TRBJ2-7, is KAGVTQTPRYLIKTRGQQVTLSCSPISGHRSVSWYQQTPGQGLQFLFEYFSETQRNKGNFPGRFSGRQFSNSRSEMNVSTLELGDSALYLCASSLGTGAVGVYEQYFGPGTRLTVT.

This sequence joins TRBV29-1 and TRBJ1-1; a weak D match, TRBD1 (5 bases). Per the germline V gene, CDR1 is SQVTM and CDR2 is ANQGSEA. The V gene lost 6 bases and the J gene lost 5 bases, with 16 bases spanning the gap. The CDR3 runs 13 residues. CDR3 loop: CSVRQGTGTEAFF. In nucleotides, the CDR3 is TGCAGCGTGAGGCAGGGAACGGGTACTGAAGCTTTCTTT.

The rearrangement links TRBV5-1 to TRBJ1-2; D is perhaps TRBD1 (5 bases). Looked up from germline, CDR1 is SGHRS and CDR2 is YFSETQ. CDR3 length: 14 residues. V was pared by 1 base and J by 12 bases, with 19 bases between. The CDR3 sequence: CASSLLTGREGNTF. The CDR3 DNA follows: TGCGCCAGCAGCTTGCTAACTGGCAGGGAGGGCAACACCTTC.

This clone was found a few times. The chain links TRBV19 to TRBJ2-2, with 9 bases matching TRBD1. The trim removed 5 bases at V and 4 bases at J, leaving 8 bases unmatched. The length of the CDR3 is 16 residues. Germline assignment: CDR1 LNHDA and CDR2 SQIVND (reference sequence). The CDR3 nucleotides are TGTGCCAGTAGTTTGGACAGGGGCCTTGGCACCGGGGAGCTGTTTTTT. Translating gives CASSLDRGLGTGELFF.

The rearrangement links TRBV19 to TRBJ2-2; 8 bases map to TRBD2. The junction had 0 bases not matched to a gene; V was cut back by 3 bases and J by 3 bases. Germline V gives CDR1 LNHDA, CDR2 SQIVND (reference sequence). This CDR3 region has 14 residues. The CDR3 protein is CASSMRGDTGELFF. The CDR3, as DNA: TGTGCCAGTAGTATGCGGGGGGACACCGGGGAGCTGTTTTTT. Together with reference TRBV19 and TRBJ2-2, the CDR3 gives the full variable domain: DGGITQSPKYLFRKEGQNVTLSCEQNLNHDAMYWYRQDPGQGLRLIYYSQIVNDFQKGDIAEGYSVSREKKESFPLTVTSAQKNPTAFYLCASSMRGDTGELFFGEGSRLTVL.

This chain connects TRBV9 to TRBJ1-2; D is unresolved. V was trimmed by 6 bases and J by 1 base, leaving 19 bases between them. The CDR3 extends over 16 amino acids. Germline-derived CDR1 and CDR2 are SGDLS and YYNGEE. The CDR3 region has the DNA TGTGCCAGCACCCCCAGGAACAGCCCTTTTAACTATGGCTACACCTTC. This translates into CASTPRNSPFNYGYTF.

The genes are TRBV2 and TRBJ2-1; the D gene is possibly TRBD2 (5 bases). V was clipped by 2 bases and J by 9 bases, with 11 bases between them. CDR3 length: 13 residues. Germline values: CDR1 SNHLY, CDR2 FYNNEI. In DNA, the CDR3 is TGTGCCAGCAGTGAAAATATGGGGAGTGAGCAGTTCTTC. Translation: CASSENMGSEQFF. Using reference TRBV2 and TRBJ2-1 for the parts outside the CDR3, the full variable domain is EPEVTQTPSHQVTQMGQEVILRCVPISNHLYFYWYRQILGQKVEFLVSFYNNEISEKSEIFDDQFSVERPDGSNFTLKIRSTKLEDSAMYFCASSENMGSEQFFGPGTRLTVL.

CDR3 sequence (DNA): TGTGCCAGCAGCTTAGCGAGGAGGGGAAACACCGGGGAGCTGTTTTTT. This encodes CASSLARRGNTGELFF. This chain connects TRBV7-8 to TRBJ2-2; possible D gene TRBD2, 6 bases. This CDR3 contains 16 residues. CDR1 and CDR2 from the germline V gene are SGHVS and FQNEAQ. Trimming left V 0 bases short and J 2 bases short, with 10 bases between.

J is TRBJ2-1 and V is TRBV6-4, with 10 bases lining up with TRBD2. This CDR3 region has 16 residues. With V trimmed by 2 bases and J by 7 bases, 8 bases remained unmatched. Germline V lookup: CDR1 MRHNA, CDR2 SNTAGT. CDR3 region: CASSDRSGGGRNEQFF. CDR3 in DNA: TGTGCCAGCAGTGACAGGAGCGGGGGGGGGAGGAATGAGCAGTTCTTC.

J is TRBJ1-5 and V is TRBV6-1; 8 bases match TRBD1. V gave up 6 bases and J gave up 4 bases; unmatched junction bases: 8. The CDR3 has 15 residues. CDR1 MNHNS and CDR2 SASEGT come from the germline V gene. The CDR3 region is CASRDRVVGNQPQHF. In nucleotides, the CDR3 is TGTGCCAGCAGGGACAGGGTAGTAGGGAATCAGCCCCAGCATTTT.

The rearrangement uses TRBV27 and TRBJ1-4; D gene ambiguous. The CDR3 has 16 residues. V was pared by 2 bases and J by 8 bases, with 18 bases between. Germline CDR1 and CDR2: MNHEY and SMNVEV (reference sequence). CDR3 in amino acids: CASSLRLGSHGEKLFF. The CDR3 nucleotides are TGTGCCAGCAGTTTACGACTAGGAAGTCACGGGGAAAAACTGTTTTTT.

This clone occurred once. The chain couples TRBV19 to TRBJ1-2, with D maybe TRBD1 (6 bases). V lost 6 bases to trimming and J lost 5 bases, with 16 bases between them. CDR1 is LNHDA and CDR2 is SQIVND in the germline V gene (reference sequence). The length of the CDR3 is 14 residues. The CDR3 DNA sequence: TGTGCCAGTAGCCCCCAGGGGAGGGGATATGGCTACACCTTC. Protein: CASSPQGRGYGYTF.

This chain joins TRBV29-1 and TRBJ1-1; D is perhaps TRBD1 (5 bases). Germline V gene data show CDR1 as SQVTM and CDR2 as ANQGSEA. V lost 7 bases to trimming and J lost 0 bases, with 12 bases between them. This CDR3 contains 13 residues. The CDR3 loop reads CSAWQGVNTEAFF. The CDR3 DNA sequence: TGCAGCGCCTGGCAAGGGGTGAACACTGAAGCTTTCTTT.

The V gene is TRBV5-4, the J gene TRBJ2-1; 16 bases are shared with TRBD2. J lost 8 bases, V lost 3 bases, and 8 bases had no gene match. CDR3 length: 17 residues. From germline, CDR1 is SGHNT and CDR2 YYREEE (reference sequence). The CDR3 here is CASSSGLAGGPRDEQFF. The CDR3 region has the DNA TGTGCCAGCAGCTCGGGACTAGCGGGGGGGCCTAGGGATGAGCAGTTCTTC.

V gene TRBV2 combines with J gene TRBJ1-2; unclear D gene. This CDR3 has 13 residues. Trimming stripped 11 bases from V and 0 bases from J, with 13 bases between. Germline values: CDR1 SNHLY, CDR2 FYNNEI. In nucleotides, the CDR3 is TGTGCCTGTGAGCCAGGCCCTAACTATGGCTACACCTTC. Its protein product is CACEPGPNYGYTF.